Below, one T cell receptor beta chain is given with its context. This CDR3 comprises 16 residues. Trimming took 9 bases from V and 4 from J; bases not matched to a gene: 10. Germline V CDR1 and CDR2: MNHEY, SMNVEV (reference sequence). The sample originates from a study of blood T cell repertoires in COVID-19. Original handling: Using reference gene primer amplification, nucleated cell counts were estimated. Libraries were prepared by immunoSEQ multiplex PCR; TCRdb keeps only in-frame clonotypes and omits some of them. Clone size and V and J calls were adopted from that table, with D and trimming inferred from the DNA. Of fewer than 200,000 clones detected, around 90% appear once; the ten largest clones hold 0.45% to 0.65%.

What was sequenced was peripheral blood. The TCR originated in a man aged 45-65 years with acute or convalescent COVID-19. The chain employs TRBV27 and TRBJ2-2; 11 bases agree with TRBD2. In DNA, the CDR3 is TGTGCCAGTGGGACTAGCGGACTCCGAGTCACCGGGGAGCTGTTTTTT. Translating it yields CASGTSGLRVTGELFF.